This T cell receptor (beta chain) was obtained from a study of cytomegalovirus exposure and HLA in healthy donors. Overall study results and limits: Reported performance of the classifier showed diagnosis of cytomegalovirus status with high specificity and sensitivity. Indistinguishability led to the exclusion of some V segments, TRBV6-2 and TRBV6-3 included. Later, an analysis found that common viral pathogens appeared to be linked with several of the most significant clusters.

Each donor was healthy, and each was a bone marrow donor. The study ran its PCR with 60 Vbeta and 13 Jbeta primers. This table comes from immunoSEQ multiplex PCR, and its TCRdb copy is limited to in-frame clones, with some not included. The repertoire consists of around 150,000 clones, with more than 75% occurring once and the leading ten covering roughly 4.7%. The CDR3 sequence is 13 residues long. The V gene end was trimmed by 8 bases and the J gene end by 0 bases; junction bases not matched to a gene: 3. The germline gives CDR1 SNHLY, CDR2 FYNNEI. A remark on this clone: No antigen is known for it.

Source material: PBMCs. V usage is TRBV2 and J usage is TRBJ2-7; 8 bases agree with TRBD1. The receptor was derived from a male donor in good health and CMV-seronegative. CDR3 bases: TGTGCCAGCTGGGGACAGGACTCCTACGAGCAGTACTTC. Protein product: CASWGQDSYEQYF.